This T cell receptor (beta chain) was recorded in a study of T-cell memory formation after mild COVID-19. This clonotype was observed a handful of times. CDR1 and CDR2 from the germline V gene are SEHNR and FQNEAQ (reference sequence). The CDR3 has 15 amino acids. Trimming removed 1 base from V and 6 bases from J, with 12 bases in between. One entry per CDR3 protein, called by TCRdb with MiXCR from the 5' RACE reads. This sample has about 340,000 distinct CDR3 sequences, with over 13% found just once. The rearrangement joins TRBV7-9 to TRBJ2-2; D remains ambiguous. The receptor comes from a man between 18 and 35 years old who had mild COVID-19 (a few samples of this study predate the infection). Cell type and time point are not known. What was sequenced was PBMCs or a T cell subset sorted from them (not recorded which). The CDR3 sequence is CASSLVRLAAGELFF. The DNA of the CDR3 is TGTGCCAGCAGCTTAGTTCGCCTGGCGGCCGGGGAGCTGTTTTTT.